These T cell receptor beta chains were read from a single sample in a study of blood T cell repertoires in COVID-19. Here immunoSEQ multiplex PCR was the method, and the copy in TCRdb shows in-frame clones only, minus some. The repertoire holds roughly 200,000 clones, with about 85% as singletons. The sequenced sample was PBMCs or T cells enriched from blood (not recorded which). Source of these receptors: a man aged 35 to 55 who had recovered from COVID-19. The CDR3 runs from the conserved cysteine through the conserved F or W. A D gene is named only where the DNA matches it firmly. Size is stated for part of the rows, as once, few or many counts, or as a class when the clone is expanded.

J	D	V	size	CDR3	DNA
TRBJ1-1	TRBD1	TRBV19	.	CASSISGTGGRTEAFF	TGTGCCAGTAGTATATCGGGGACAGGGGGAAGGACTGAAGCTTTCTTT
TRBJ2-2	.	TRBV21-1	.	CASTPRRNTGELFF	TGTGCCAGCACCCCCAGGCGGAACACCGGGGAGCTGTTTTTT
TRBJ2-1	TRBD2	TRBV7-3	.	CASSSSGSVANEQFF	TGTGCCAGCAGCTCTAGCGGGAGCGTCGCGAATGAGCAGTTCTTC
TRBJ2-2	.	TRBV28	.	CASSSPIGSGELFF	TGTGCCAGCAGTTCCCCCATCGGGTCCGGGGAGCTGTTTTTT
TRBJ2-5	TRBD2	TRBV7-9	.	CASSLSLAGGEETQYF	TGTGCCAGCAGCTTATCACTAGCGGGAGGGGAAGAGACCCAGTACTTC
TRBJ1-1	TRBD1	TRBV20-1	.	CSARGATEAFF	TGCAGTGCCAGGGGGGCCACTGAAGCTTTCTTT
TRBJ1-5	.	TRBV19	.	CASREGQEPQHF	TGTGCCAGTAGGGAGGGGCAGGAGCCCCAGCATTTT
TRBJ2-3	TRBD1	TRBV7-9	few	CASSRMSGGSTDTQYF	TGTGCCAGCAGCCGTATGTCAGGGGGAAGCACAGATACGCAGTATTTT
TRBJ1-1	TRBD1	TRBV5-1	.	CASSVGQGGWHTEAFF	TGCGCCAGCAGCGTCGGACAGGGGGGCTGGCACACTGAAGCTTTCTTT
TRBJ2-5	TRBD1	TRBV19	.	CASSAPGTGTWETQYF	TGTGCCAGTAGTGCACCCGGGACAGGGACCTGGGAGACCCAGTACTTC
TRBJ2-2	TRBD1	TRBV14	once	CASSPWDRGAGELFF	TGTGCCAGCAGCCCTTGGGACAGGGGCGCCGGGGAGCTGTTTTTT
TRBJ2-1	.	TRBV3-1/TRBV3-2	few	CASSQEGGFVRNEQFF	TGTGCCAGCAGCCAAGAGGGGGGATTTGTCCGCAATGAGCAGTTCTTC
TRBJ2-1	.	TRBV3-1/TRBV3-2	.	CASMGRGSSYNEQFF	TGTGCCAGCATGGGCCGGGGGAGCTCCTACAATGAGCAGTTCTTC
TRBJ1-3	.	TRBV7-3	once	CASSLGPNSDTIYF	TGTGCCAGCAGCTTAGGGCCTAATTCGGACACCATATATTTT
TRBJ1-2	.	TRBV10-3	.	CAISEGLEYGYTF	TGTGCCATCAGTGAGGGGCTCGAATATGGCTACACCTTC
TRBJ2-6	.	TRBV5-1	few	CASSPRQSSGANVLTF	TGCGCCAGCAGCCCACGACAGAGCTCTGGGGCCAACGTCCTGACTTTC
TRBJ1-2	.	TRBV6-1	.	CASSVTAGEGIYGYTF	TGTGCCAGCAGTGTCACGGCAGGGGAGGGTATCTATGGCTACACCTTC
TRBJ2-1	TRBD2	TRBV7-9	.	CASSLALKGSGRVNEQFF	TGTGCCAGCAGCTTAGCGCTAAAGGGTAGCGGGAGGGTAAATGAGCAGTTCTTC
TRBJ1-4	.	TRBV4-1	.	CASSQVQKTNEKLFF	TGCGCCAGCAGCCAAGTTCAGAAAACTAATGAAAAACTGTTTTTT
TRBJ1-2	.	TRBV3-1/TRBV3-2	.	CASSHDQANYGYTF	TGTGCCAGCAGCCATGATCAGGCTAACTATGGCTACACCTTC
TRBJ1-2	TRBD1	TRBV5-6	.	CASSGTTGGSGYTF	TGTGCCAGCAGCGGAACGACAGGGGGTAGTGGCTACACCTTC
TRBJ1-6	.	TRBV6-5	.	CASRLRGSYNSPLHF	TGTGCCAGCAGATTAAGGGGTTCCTATAATTCACCCCTCCACTTT
TRBJ1-6	.	TRBV14	.	CASSGTGVSPLHF	TGTGCCAGCAGCGGGACGGGGGTTTCACCCCTCCACTTT
TRBJ2-1	.	TRBV7-3	.	CASSATSRNEQFF	TGTGCCAGCAGCGCGACTAGTCGGAATGAGCAGTTCTTC
TRBJ2-3	TRBD1	TRBV24-1	.	CATSAGQAFWDTQYF	TGTGCCACCAGTGCCGGACAGGCCTTTTGGGATACGCAGTATTTT
TRBJ2-7	TRBD1	TRBV6-2/TRBV6-3	few	CASSSRDRGRGEQYF	TGTGCCAGCAGCTCCCGGGACAGGGGGAGAGGCGAGCAGTACTTC
TRBJ1-3	TRBD1	TRBV10-2	few	CASSEQQGAGTGNTIYF	TGCGCCAGCAGTGAACAACAGGGGGCCGGCACTGGAAACACCATATATTTT
TRBJ2-2	.	TRBV7-9	.	CASSFVPADTGELFF	TGTGCCAGCAGCTTCGTCCCGGCGGACACCGGGGAGCTGTTTTTT
TRBJ1-4	TRBD1	TRBV5-4	.	CASRADRDDEKLFF	TGTGCCAGCAGAGCAGACAGGGATGATGAAAAACTGTTTTTT
TRBJ1-6	TRBD1	TRBV7-2	.	CASSLARTGGFDSPLHF	TGTGCCAGCAGCTTAGCAAGGACAGGGGGTTTTGATTCACCCCTCCACTTT
TRBJ1-2	.	TRBV6-5	.	CASSYSGGRTSYGYTF	TGTGCCAGCAGTTACTCGGGGGGGCGCACATCCTATGGCTACACCTTC
TRBJ1-2	TRBD1	TRBV6-2/TRBV6-3	once	CASSYPSTGKGGYTF	TGTGCCAGCAGTTACCCATCGACAGGGAAGGGTGGCTACACCTTC
TRBJ2-7	.	TRBV15	few	CATSRGQDKYYEQYF	TGTGCCACCAGCAGAGGCCAGGACAAATACTACGAGCAGTACTTC
TRBJ2-3	.	TRBV7-9	.	CASSLPNRDTQYF	TGTGCCAGCAGCCTACCTAACAGAGATACGCAGTATTTT
TRBJ1-5	.	TRBV15	.	CATSSSMRQASNQPQHF	TGTGCCACCAGCAGTTCTATGCGACAGGCCAGCAATCAGCCCCAGCATTTT
TRBJ2-1	.	TRBV21-1	.	CASSKVLASGNSYNEQFF	TGTGCCAGCAGCAAAGTTCTGGCTAGCGGGAACTCCTACAATGAGCAGTTCTTC
TRBJ2-7	TRBD2	TRBV5-8	.	CASSMGLAGSYEQYF	TGTGCCAGCAGCATGGGACTAGCGGGATCCTACGAGCAGTACTTC
TRBJ1-4	TRBD1	TRBV2	.	CASGGTDEKLFF	TGTGCCAGCGGGGGGACAGACGAAAAACTGTTTTTT
TRBJ2-2	TRBD2	TRBV15	.	CATSQEVAGVSAGELFF	TGTGCCACCAGCCAAGAGGTAGCGGGAGTTTCCGCCGGGGAGCTGTTTTTT
TRBJ1-3	.	TRBV30	.	CAWMISGIYSGNTIYF	TGTGCCTGGATGATTTCGGGGATTTACTCTGGAAACACCATATATTTT
TRBJ2-1	.	TRBV28	.	CASSLSSIIAESFYNEQFF	TGTGCCAGCAGTTTATCATCTATAATAGCGGAGTCCTTCTACAATGAGCAGTTCTTC
TRBJ1-3	TRBD1	TRBV10-2	.	CASRLTGGSGNTIYF	TGCGCCAGCAGGCTGACAGGGGGCTCTGGAAACACCATATATTTT
TRBJ1-3	TRBD1	TRBV4-1	.	CASSQETGWSGNTIYF	TGCGCCAGCAGCCAAGAGACAGGGTGGTCTGGAAACACCATATATTTT
TRBJ2-2	.	TRBV14	.	CASSLNRAGELFF	TGTGCCAGCAGCCTAAACAGGGCCGGGGAGCTGTTTTTT
TRBJ2-1	TRBD2	TRBV27	.	CASSPGTSGNNEQFF	TGTGCCAGCAGTCCAGGGACTAGCGGGAACAATGAGCAGTTCTTC
TRBJ1-5	TRBD1	TRBV10-2	.	CASSDPLDRGGSNQPQHF	TGCGCCAGCAGTGACCCTCTGGACAGGGGAGGAAGCAATCAGCCCCAGCATTTT
TRBJ2-7	.	TRBV5-1	.	CASSEGVRDIYEQYF	TGCGCCAGCTCGGAAGGGGTCCGGGACATCTACGAGCAGTACTTC
TRBJ2-5	TRBD1	TRBV11-3	.	CASSLGQGRQETQYF	TGTGCCAGCAGCCTGGGACAGGGACGGCAAGAGACCCAGTACTTC
TRBJ1-1	TRBD1	TRBV5-8	.	CASRDRGTTEAFF	TGTGCCAGCAGGGACAGGGGGACCACTGAAGCTTTCTTT
TRBJ1-1	.	TRBV10-3	once	CAIKRNEDTEAFF	TGTGCCATCAAAAGAAACGAGGACACTGAAGCTTTCTTT